This T cell receptor beta chain appears in the sequencing data of a study of identical twins. The germline V gene has CDR1 SSHAT and CDR2 FNYEAQ (reference sequence). The germline V and J ends were trimmed by 2 bases and 4 bases, with 13 bases remaining between them. This CDR3 comprises 15 residues. In TCRdb, the 5' RACE reads were re-called with MiXCR into one record per CDR3 protein. The data show 410,000 or so distinct CDR3 sequences, 18% seen once. This clonotype was observed many times. Every donor was a healthy Caucasian. The clonotype comes from a man aged 45-60 years in good health. The specimen was naive T cells sorted from blood. V usage is TRBV7-7 and J usage is TRBJ2-3; D possibly corresponds to TRBD2 (7 bases). The CDR3 is CASSLQGGGADTQYF. Written as DNA, the CDR3 is TGTGCCAGCAGCTTACAAGGGGGGGGCGCAGATACGCAGTATTTT.